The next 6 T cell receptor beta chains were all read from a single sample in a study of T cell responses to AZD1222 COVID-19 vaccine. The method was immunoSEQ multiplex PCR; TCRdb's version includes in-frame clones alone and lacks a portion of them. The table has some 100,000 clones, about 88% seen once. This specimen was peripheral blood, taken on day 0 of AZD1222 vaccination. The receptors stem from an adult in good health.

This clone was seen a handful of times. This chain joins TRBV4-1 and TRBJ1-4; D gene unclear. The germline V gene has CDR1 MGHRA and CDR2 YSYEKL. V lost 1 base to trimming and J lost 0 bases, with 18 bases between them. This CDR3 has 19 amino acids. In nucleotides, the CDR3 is TGCGCCAGCAGCCAAGGCCCCCGGGTCACGATTGCAACTAATGAAAAACTGTTTTTT. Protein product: CASSQGPRVTIATNEKLFF.

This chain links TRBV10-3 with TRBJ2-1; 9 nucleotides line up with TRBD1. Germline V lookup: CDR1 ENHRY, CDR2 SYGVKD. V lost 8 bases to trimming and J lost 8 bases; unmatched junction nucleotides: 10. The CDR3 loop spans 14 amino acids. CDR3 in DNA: TGTGCCATCGGCAAGGGGACAGGGAGAGATGAGCAGTTCTTC. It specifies CAIGKGTGRDEQFF.

CDR3 coding DNA: TGTGCCAGCAGTGAACAAGACACATCCTACGAGCAGTACTTC. It is translated as CASSEQDTSYEQYF. The chain has TRBV2 and TRBJ2-7; D gene ambiguous. The CDR3 length is 14 residues. V shed 2 bases and J shed 1 base, with 9 bases lying between them. Looked up from germline, CDR1 is SNHLY and CDR2 is FYNNEI. The full variable domain, with the rest looked up from reference TRBV2 and TRBJ2-7, is EPEVTQTPSHQVTQMGQEVILRCVPISNHLYFYWYRQILGQKVEFLVSFYNNEISEKSEIFDDQFSVERPDGSNFTLKIRSTKLEDSAMYFCASSEQDTSYEQYFGPGTRLTVT.

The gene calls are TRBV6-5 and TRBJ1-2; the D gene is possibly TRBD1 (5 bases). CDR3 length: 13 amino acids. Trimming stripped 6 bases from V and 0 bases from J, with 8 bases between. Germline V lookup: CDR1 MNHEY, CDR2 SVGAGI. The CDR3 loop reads CASSRQSNYGYTF. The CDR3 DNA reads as TGTGCCAGCAGCCGACAGTCTAACTATGGCTACACCTTC.

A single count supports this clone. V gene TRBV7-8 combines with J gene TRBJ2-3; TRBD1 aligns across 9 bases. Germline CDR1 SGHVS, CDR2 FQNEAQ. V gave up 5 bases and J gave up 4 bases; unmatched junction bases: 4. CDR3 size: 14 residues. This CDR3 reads CASSTRQGADTQYF. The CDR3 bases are TGTGCCAGCAGCACCAGACAGGGGGCAGATACGCAGTATTTT.

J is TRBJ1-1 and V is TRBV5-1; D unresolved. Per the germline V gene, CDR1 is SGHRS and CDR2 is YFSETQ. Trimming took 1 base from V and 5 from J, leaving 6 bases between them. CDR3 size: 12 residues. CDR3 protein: CASSLIGTEAFF. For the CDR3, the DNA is TGCGCCAGCAGCTTGATTGGTACTGAAGCTTTCTTT.